This T cell receptor (beta chain) was captured by sequencing in a study of beta chain features in type 1 diabetes. Study findings and constraints: Among all four CD4+ subsets, Type 1 diabetes patients had TCRB CDR3s that were moderately but significantly shorter.

What was sequenced were expressed TCRB transcripts, since all of the isolated RNA had been reverse transcribed. Only in-frame clones appear in the TCRdb table, and some are missing; sequencing was by immunoSEQ multiplex PCR. The table lists a few hundred thousand clones, around 10% of them singletons, with about 0.64% in the top ten. Regarding this clone: Its antigen is undetermined.

Purity of each sorted population was above 95%. CDR3 length: 16 amino acids. Looked up from germline, CDR1 is ENHRY and CDR2 is SYGVKD. The junction had 9 bases not matched to a gene; V was cut back by 4 bases and J by 2 bases. Source material: central memory CD4+ T cells from blood. The receptor's source is a man younger than 45 with type 1 diabetes. This chain uses TRBV10-3 with TRBJ1-2; 8 positions match TRBD1. In DNA, the CDR3 is TGTGCCATCAGTGCGCGGGACAGGAGACTAAACTATGGCTACACCTTC. Translating it yields CAISARDRRLNYGYTF.